Below are 21 T cell receptor beta chains sequenced from a single sample in a study of T cell repertoires in aging, cancer and after chemotherapy. Multiplex touch-down PCR with TRB-A/B primers amplified rearranged V-D-J TRB sequences. TCRdb re-derived calls from the multiplex PCR reads in MiXCR, one entry per CDR3 protein. The sample carries 13,000 or so distinct CDR3 sequences, about a quarter recorded once. TCR beta rearrangements were amplified from peripheral blood genomic DNA. The sequenced material came from blood. The receptor set was obtained from a human donor in good health.

V gene TRBV7-2 combines with J gene TRBJ2-7; D is perhaps TRBD1 (6 bases). The germline CDR1 and CDR2 sequences are SGHTA and FQGNSA. CDR3 length equals 12 residues. The CDR3: CANRDTPYEQYF. The CDR3 coding sequence is TGTGCAAACAGGGACACCCCCTACGAGCAGTACTTC.

The genes are TRBV19 and TRBJ1-2; 8 bases are a match to TRBD1. CDR1 LNHDA and CDR2 SQIVND come from the germline V gene (reference sequence). The CDR3 sequence is 15 residues long. The V gene end was trimmed by 4 bases and the J gene end by 4 bases; junction bases not matched to a gene: 8. Written as DNA, the CDR3 is TGTGCCAGTAGTAGCACGACAGGGGTCGCCTATGGCTACACCTTC. This gives the protein CASSSTTGVAYGYTF. Complete variable domain (other parts from reference TRBV19 and TRBJ1-2): DGGITQSPKYLFRKEGQNVTLSCEQNLNHDAMYWYRQDPGQGLRLIYYSQIVNDFQKGDIAEGYSVSREKKESFPLTVTSAQKNPTAFYLCASSSTTGVAYGYTFGSGTRLTVV.

This chain uses TRBV20-1 with TRBJ2-7; 8 positions agree with TRBD2. V lost 3 bases and J lost 0; bases outside the gene matches: 7. This CDR3 is built from 15 residues. CDR1 is DFQATT, CDR2 SNEGSKA, per germline (reference sequence). The CDR3 sequence is CSARPLSGVSYEQYF. CDR3 bases: TGCAGTGCTAGGCCTCTTAGCGGGGTCTCCTACGAGCAGTACTTC.

The V and J genes are TRBV20-1 and TRBJ1-6; D call uncertain. CDR1 is DFQATT, CDR2 SNEGSKA, per germline (reference sequence). V gave up 1 base and J gave up 0 bases, with 10 bases separating them. The CDR3 spans 16 residues. CDR3 nucleotide sequence: TGCAGTGCTAGAGGGGGAGATAGCTCCTATAATTCACCCCTCCACTTT. Protein: CSARGGDSSYNSPLHF.

This chain uses TRBV18 with TRBJ2-4, with D unclear. In germline, CDR1 is KGHSH, CDR2 LQKENI. The V end was cut by 2 bases, the J end by 6 bases, with 14 bases between. CDR3 length equals 15 residues. The CDR3 sequence is CASSPTSGTVNIQYF. In DNA form, the CDR3 reads TGTGCCAGCTCACCAACTTCGGGTACGGTAAACATTCAGTACTTC.

V usage is TRBV5-1 and J usage is TRBJ2-5; D gene uncertain. Germline V CDR1 and CDR2: SGHRS, YFSETQ. The CDR3 contains 12 residues. V gave up 4 bases and J gave up 0 bases, with 4 bases separating them. CDR3: CASSRNQETQYF. CDR3 in DNA: TGCGCCAGCAGCCGAAACCAAGAGACCCAGTACTTC.

The rearrangement joins TRBV18 to TRBJ1-2; no definite D call. The CDR3 has 18 residues. Germline values: CDR1 KGHSH, CDR2 LQKENI. Trimming pared 2 bases from V and 0 bases from J, leaving 19 bases between. The CDR3, as DNA: TGTGCCAGCTCACCAACCTTGGCAGGCGCGGTGTCTAACTATGGCTACACCTTC. Protein sequence: CASSPTLAGAVSNYGYTF.

V is TRBV20-1 and J is TRBJ2-7; D not resolved. The CDR3 contains 13 residues. V was cut by 6 bases and J by 2 bases, with 14 bases left in between. Germline V gives CDR1 DFQATT, CDR2 SNEGSKA (reference sequence). This chain's CDR3 is CSASPRSPYEQYF. The CDR3 DNA reads TGCAGTGCCAGCCCCCGGAGTCCCTACGAGCAGTACTTC.

The rearrangement uses TRBV5-6 and TRBJ1-6; D may be TRBD1 (5 bases). Between the trimmed V and J ends, which lost 0 bases and 10 bases, there was a span of 11 bases. Germline loops: CDR1 SGHDT, CDR2 YYEEEE. The CDR3 loop spans 14 amino acids. CDR3 region: CASSLAGAGSPLHF. In DNA form, the CDR3 reads TGTGCCAGCAGCTTGGCTGGGGCTGGCTCACCCCTCCACTTT. Together with reference TRBV5-6 and TRBJ1-6, the CDR3 gives the full variable domain: DAGVTQSPTHLIKTRGQQVTLRCSPKSGHDTVSWYQQALGQGPQFIFQYYEEEERQRGNFPDRFSGHQFPNYSSELNVNALLLGDSALYLCASSLAGAGSPLHFGNGTRLTVT.

This clonotype counts as medium-sized. The chain recombines TRBV19 with TRBJ1-1; D uncertain. The CDR3 is 14 residues long. Trimming took off 2 bases at V and 0 bases at J, with 7 bases between the two ends. Germline V gene data show CDR1 as LNHDA and CDR2 as SQIVND (reference sequence). CDR3 protein: CASSISRLNTEAFF. The CDR3 DNA reads as TGTGCCAGTAGTATAAGCCGTTTGAACACTGAAGCTTTCTTT.

This clonotype showed up just a few times. The CDR3 DNA reads TGTGCCAGCAGTGGAGGGGGGGTGGATGAAAAACTGTTTTTT. The encoded protein is CASSGGGVDEKLFF. The chain has TRBV6-1 and TRBJ1-4, with D maybe TRBD1 (6 bases). The CDR3 has 14 amino acids. Germline CDR1 is MNHNS and CDR2 is SASEGT. Trimming took 4 bases from V and 6 from J, leaving 12 bases between them.

The sample holds a few counts of this clonotype. The rearrangement joins TRBV5-1 to TRBJ1-2; D is perhaps TRBD1 (6 bases). Germline CDR1 reads SGHRS; CDR2 reads YFSETQ. The ends were cut back, 4 bases at V and 7 bases at J, with 14 bases in the middle. There are 13 residues in the CDR3. The CDR3 loop is CASSPWGAGGYTF. DNA of the CDR3: TGCGCCAGCAGCCCCTGGGGGGCAGGTGGCTACACCTTC. Full variable domain (missing parts from reference TRBV5-1 and TRBJ1-2): KAGVTQTPRYLIKTRGQQVTLSCSPISGHRSVSWYQQTPGQGLQFLFEYFSETQRNKGNFPGRFSGRQFSNSRSEMNVSTLELGDSALYLCASSPWGAGGYTFGSGTRLTVV.

The genes are TRBV10-2 and TRBJ2-1; 8 bases match TRBD1. Trimming at V came to 1 base and at J to 1 base, leaving 3 bases not matched to a gene. Germline V CDR1 and CDR2: WSHSY, SAAADI. The CDR3 is 16 amino acids. In DNA, the CDR3 is TGCGCCAGCAGTGAGTGGACAGGGAGATCCTACAATGAGCAGTTCTTC. Amino acid sequence: CASSEWTGRSYNEQFF.

There are a few counts of this clonotype. The rearrangement links TRBV20-1 to TRBJ2-1; TRBD2 matches at 10 bases. The ends lost 1 base at V and 0 bases at J; junction bases unmatched: 6. The V gene's germline CDR1 is DFQATT and CDR2 SNEGSKA (reference sequence). The length of the CDR3 is 17 residues. DNA of the CDR3: TGCAGTGCTAGAGTAGCGGGGGGAACTAGCTCCTACAATGAGCAGTTCTTC. It codes for CSARVAGGTSSYNEQFF.

The V call is TRBV24-1, the J call TRBJ2-3, with no clear D. There are 11 residues in the CDR3. The V end was cut by 6 bases, the J end by 1 base, with 1 base between. Per the germline V gene, CDR1 is KGHDR and CDR2 is SFDVKD. The CDR3 spells CATSRTDTQYF. The CDR3 coding sequence is TGTGCCACCAGTCGCACAGATACGCAGTATTTT.

This chain uses TRBV27 with TRBJ1-2; maybe TRBD1 (5 bases). The CDR3 spans 16 residues. V was cut by 2 bases and J by 2 bases, with 15 bases left in between. CDR1 MNHEY and CDR2 SMNVEV come from the germline V gene (reference sequence). The CDR3 DNA reads as TGTGCCAGCAGTTTAATCAAGGGGCGCTTGAACTATGGCTACACCTTC. The encoded protein is CASSLIKGRLNYGYTF.

This clonotype was counted only a few times. The chain carries TRBV4-3 and TRBJ2-1; 7 bases map to TRBD1. The CDR3 has 13 amino acids. Germline CDR1 LGHNA, CDR2 YSLEER. Losses at the gene ends were 1 base for V and 6 bases for J; bases not matched to a gene: 0. Here the CDR3 reads CASSQGQGNEQFF. The CDR3 coding sequence is TGCGCCAGCAGCCAAGGACAGGGCAATGAGCAGTTCTTC.

In its sample, this clonotype was seen a few times. This chain connects TRBV5-7 to TRBJ2-7; 8 bases line up with TRBD1. TRBV5-7 is assigned to the ORF class and has an uncertain function. The CDR3 length is 15 residues. V gave up 3 bases and J gave up 6 bases; unmatched junction bases: 11. The DNA of the CDR3 is TGTGCCAGCAGCTATCGGACAGGGAAATTGTCCGAGCAGTACTTC. It is translated as CASSYRTGKLSEQYF.

The chain is built from TRBV10-3 and TRBJ1-2, with D possibly TRBD1 on 6 matching bases. CDR1 and CDR2 (germline): ENHRY, SYGVKD. The length of the CDR3 is 13 residues. Trimming removed 3 bases at V and 6 bases at J, with 11 bases between. CDR3 DNA: TGTGCCATCAGTGATCGCAGGGGCGATGGCTACACCTTC. Protein sequence: CAISDRRGDGYTF.

This clonotype has only a few counts. V gene TRBV7-2 combines with J gene TRBJ1-1, with TRBD1 matching over 12 bases. Per the germline V gene, CDR1 is SGHTA and CDR2 is FQGNSA. This CDR3 contains 18 residues. V trimming: 1 base; J trimming: 0 bases; junction bases outside the gene matches: 6. CDR3 in amino acids: CASSLVGTGGPMNTEAFF. CDR3 DNA sequence: TGTGCCAGCAGCTTAGTTGGGACAGGGGGCCCTATGAACACTGAAGCTTTCTTT. The entire variable domain, with the rest obtained from reference TRBV7-2 and TRBJ1-1, is as follows: GAGVSQSPSNKVTEKGKDVELRCDPISGHTALYWYRQSLGQGLEFLIYFQGNSAPDKSGLPSDRFSAERTGGSVSTLTIQRTQQEDSAVYLCASSLVGTGGPMNTEAFFGQGTRLTVV.

With regard to this clonotype: A much larger clonotype is one base distant, so this may be a read error. The chain combines TRBV13 with TRBJ1-1; D remains unclear. The germline V and J ends were trimmed by 9 bases and 7 bases, with 15 bases remaining between them. Germline V gene data show CDR1 as PRHDT and CDR2 as FYEKMQ (reference sequence). This CDR3 has 12 residues. This chain's CDR3 is CARRSLRSEAFF. In nucleotides, the CDR3 is TGTGCCAGAAGATCTTTGAGGAGTGAAGCTTTCTTT. The full variable domain, in which reference TRBV13 and TRBJ1-1 provide the parts outside the CDR3, is AAGVIQSPRHLIKEKRETATLKCYPIPRHDTVYWYQQGPGQDPQFLISFYEKMQSDKGSIPDRFSAQQFSDYHSELNMSSLELGDSALYFCARRSLRSEAFFGQGTRLTVV.